These 31 T cell receptor beta chains were sequenced from one sample in a study of blood T cell repertoires in COVID-19. The data were produced by immunoSEQ multiplex PCR, yet TCRdb's version contains in-frame clones alone and is incomplete. This sample has some 250,000 clones, with roughly 80% found just once. Sequenced sample: peripheral blood. All receptors come from a woman aged 18-29 years with acute or convalescent COVID-19.

CDR3 nucleotides: TGCGCCAGCAGCTTGGTTGGGAGTGGGGAGTACGAGCAGTACTTC. Protein product: CASSLVGSGEYEQYF. The rearrangement uses TRBV5-1 and TRBJ2-7, with TRBD2 as a possible D gene (5 bases). Germline V gene data show CDR1 as SGHRS and CDR2 as YFSETQ. The CDR3 is 15 residues long. V was pared by 0 bases and J by 4 bases, with 14 bases between.

This clone was seen only a few times. V gene TRBV18 combines with J gene TRBJ2-7; D perhaps matches TRBD1 (5 bases). V was clipped by 2 bases and J by 7 bases, with 15 bases between them. The CDR3 totals 14 residues. Germline V CDR1 and CDR2: KGHSH, LQKENI. The DNA of the CDR3 is TGTGCCAGCTCACCAAAAAAGGGGTATAGGGAGCAGTACTTC. This encodes CASSPKKGYREQYF.

The rearrangement uses TRBV7-2 and TRBJ1-5; D is uncertain. Germline V lookup: CDR1 SGHTA, CDR2 FQGNSA. The CDR3 is 16 amino acids. V shed 4 bases and J shed 2 bases, with 15 bases lying between them. CDR3 loop: CASSSGWGQGNQPQHF. In DNA, the CDR3 is TGTGCCAGCAGCTCGGGGTGGGGTCAAGGCAATCAGCCCCAGCATTTT.

The genes are TRBV5-8 and TRBJ2-7; 7 nucleotides agree with TRBD1. The CDR3 has 16 amino acids. CDR1 and CDR2 (germline): SGHTS, YDEGEE. V trimming: 1 base; J trimming: 5 bases; junction bases outside the gene matches: 12. CDR3 sequence (DNA): TGTGCCAGCAGCTTGCCCCGGGACAGATGGCCCGACGAGCAGTACTTC. Translating gives CASSLPRDRWPDEQYF.

The chain couples TRBV6-5 to TRBJ1-1; weak D call: TRBD1 (5 bases). There are 13 residues in the CDR3. V was pared by 6 bases and J by 6 bases, with 14 bases between. Germline CDR1 is MNHEY and CDR2 is SVGAGI. CDR3 bases: TGTGCCAGCAGACTCGACAGTAACGCTGAAGCTTTCTTT. It codes for CASRLDSNAEAFF.

This chain links TRBV6-5 with TRBJ2-2; D might be TRBD2 (6 bases). This CDR3 is 16 amino acids long. Trimming took off 0 bases at V and 4 bases at J, with 12 bases between the two ends. In germline, CDR1 is MNHEY, CDR2 SVGAGI. CDR3 sequence: CASSYSRERITGELFF. Here the CDR3 DNA reads TGTGCCAGCAGTTACTCACGGGAGCGGATCACCGGGGAGCTGTTTTTT.

The V gene is TRBV28, the J gene TRBJ2-2; 9 positions agree with TRBD1. Germline trimming cut 5 bases from V and 3 bases from J; bases unmatched to any gene: 13. Germline V gives CDR1 MDHEN, CDR2 SYDVKM. The CDR3 length is 18 residues. The CDR3 reads CASSRTLLQGADTGELFF. The CDR3, as DNA: TGTGCCAGCAGTCGAACACTGTTACAGGGGGCTGACACCGGGGAGCTGTTTTTT.

The rearrangement links TRBV27 to TRBJ1-2, with TRBD1 as a possible D gene (6 bases). V shed 5 bases and J shed 5 bases, with 12 bases lying between them. Germline values: CDR1 MNHEY, CDR2 SMNVEV (reference sequence). The CDR3 has 13 amino acids. The CDR3 coding sequence is TGTGCCAGCAGTGCAGGGGCCGGTTATGGCTACACCTTC. It is translated as CASSAGAGYGYTF.

This clone was picked up one time. The chain is built from TRBV6-5 and TRBJ2-2; TRBD2 aligns across 7 bases. Per germline, CDR1 MNHEY and CDR2 SVGAGI. The CDR3 has 15 residues. V was clipped by 2 bases and J by 5 bases; unmatched bases: 5. CDR3 loop: CASSYEAGATGELFF. The CDR3 coding sequence is TGTGCCAGCAGTTACGAGGCGGGAGCAACCGGGGAGCTGTTTTTT.

The chain has TRBV27 and TRBJ2-7; D unclear. Germline CDR1 and CDR2: MNHEY and SMNVEV (reference sequence). Trimming took off 4 bases at V and 2 bases at J, with 9 bases between the two ends. CDR3 length: 13 amino acids. CDR3 bases: TGTGCCAGCAGTTCCCAGGATCCCTACGAGCAGTACTTC. This translates into CASSSQDPYEQYF.

CDR3 loop: CASSLAGTSVGRADTQYF. The DNA of the CDR3 is TGTGCCAGCAGCTTGGCGGGGACTAGCGTTGGAAGGGCAGATACGCAGTATTTT. The chain has TRBV5-5 and TRBJ2-3; TRBD2 matches at 10 bases. V lost 0 bases, J lost 4 bases, and 11 bases stayed unmatched. The CDR3 contains 18 residues. Per germline, CDR1 SGHKS and CDR2 YYEKEE (reference sequence).

V usage is TRBV28 and J usage is TRBJ1-5, with D maybe TRBD1 (6 bases). The CDR3 is made up of 17 amino acids. V lost 6 bases and J lost 2, with 20 bases in between. Germline CDR1 MDHEN, CDR2 SYDVKM. Here the CDR3 DNA reads TGTGCCAGCAGACCTACTGCGGGGGGCGCGGGCAATCAGCCCCAGCATTTT. Translating it yields CASRPTAGGAGNQPQHF.

CDR3 region: CASSMGQGAGELFF. The CDR3 DNA is TGTGCCTCCTCAATGGGACAGGGGGCGGGGGAGCTGTTTTTT. The gene calls are TRBV7-2 and TRBJ2-2; 12 nucleotides line up with TRBD1. Germline V gene lookup returns CDR1 SGHTA and CDR2 FQGNSA. This CDR3 contains 14 residues. The junction had 9 bases not matched to a gene; V was cut back by 11 bases and J by 8 bases.

The J gene is TRBJ1-6, the V gene TRBV7-9, with D possibly being TRBD1 (6 bases). Germline CDR1 is SEHNR and CDR2 is FQNEAQ (reference sequence). V was clipped by 2 bases and J by 10 bases, with 18 bases between them. This CDR3 contains 16 residues. As DNA, the CDR3 is TGTGCCAGCAGCTTAAGTCGTCGCGGCAGGGGCTCACCCCTCCACTTT. This translates into CASSLSRRGRGSPLHF.

The gene calls are TRBV2 and TRBJ1-3; D uncertain. V was shortened by 8 bases and J by 0 bases, with 17 bases between the two germline ends. Germline V gene lookup returns CDR1 SNHLY and CDR2 FYNNEI. This CDR3 is built from 16 residues. The CDR3 region has the DNA TGTGCCAGCCAGTACCCCAGAGGGCCCTCTGGAAACACCATATATTTT. The encoded protein is CASQYPRGPSGNTIYF. Complete variable domain (other parts from reference TRBV2 and TRBJ1-3): EPEVTQTPSHQVTQMGQEVILRCVPISNHLYFYWYRQILGQKVEFLVSFYNNEISEKSEIFDDQFSVERPDGSNFTLKIRSTKLEDSAMYFCASQYPRGPSGNTIYFGEGSWLTVV.

The chain employs TRBV10-2 and TRBJ2-1; the D gene is possibly TRBD2 (5 bases). The CDR3 is 13 residues long. Trimming stripped 10 bases from V and 3 bases from J, with 13 bases between. Germline assignment: CDR1 WSHSY and CDR2 SAAADI. The CDR3 coding sequence is TGCGCCACCCAGCCCGGACTCTACAATGAGCAGTTCTTC. It yields the protein CATQPGLYNEQFF.

V usage is TRBV18 and J usage is TRBJ2-1, with 9 nucleotides matching TRBD1. The CDR3 extends over 16 amino acids. The ends lost 2 bases at V and 6 bases at J; junction bases unmatched: 8. Germline V CDR1 and CDR2: KGHSH, LQKENI. CDR3 DNA sequence: TGTGCCAGCTCACCATTGGGACAGGGAAGTGGCAATGAGCAGTTCTTC. Protein: CASSPLGQGSGNEQFF.

The sample holds a few counts of this clone. The chain uses TRBV20-1 and TRBJ2-1; 8 bases fit TRBD2. CDR1 is DFQATT and CDR2 is SNEGSKA in the germline V gene (reference sequence). The CDR3 totals 14 residues. The V and J ends lost 3 bases and 7 bases, in that order; junction bases with no gene match: 8. The CDR3 coding sequence is TGCAGTGCTAGTACGACGGGAGGGAGGAATGAGCAGTTCTTC. Amino acid sequence: CSASTTGGRNEQFF.

The CDR3 bases are TGCGCCAGCAGCTCCGGGAACCTCGGAGAGACCCAGTACTTC. The encoded protein is CASSSGNLGETQYF. V is TRBV5-1 and J is TRBJ2-5, with D possibly matching TRBD2 (5 bases). Between the trimmed V and J ends, which lost 3 bases and 4 bases, there was a span of 13 bases. This CDR3 has 14 amino acids. Germline lookup yields CDR1 SGHRS and CDR2 YFSETQ.

The V gene is TRBV19, the J gene TRBJ1-1; D gene ambiguous. The CDR3 extends over 13 amino acids. Germline lookup yields CDR1 LNHDA and CDR2 SQIVND (reference sequence). The V end lost 5 bases, the J end lost 3 bases, and 10 bases lay between the germline ends. The CDR3 DNA follows: TGTGCCAGTAGTCGTACATCCGACACTGAAGCTTTCTTT. Its protein is CASSRTSDTEAFF.

The V call is TRBV28, the J call TRBJ2-1, with TRBD2 identical over 8 bases. The germline V gene has CDR1 MDHEN and CDR2 SYDVKM. The CDR3 runs 15 residues. Trimming removed 6 bases from V and 3 bases from J; junction bases left unmatched: 7. The DNA for the CDR3 is TGTGCCAGCAGCACACTAGCGGTGCTCTACAATGAGCAGTTCTTC. This sequence encodes CASSTLAVLYNEQFF.

The chain is built from TRBV2 and TRBJ1-1, with 7 nucleotides matching TRBD1. This CDR3 region has 13 residues. Trimming at V came to 4 bases and at J to 6 bases, leaving 5 bases not matched to a gene. CDR1 is SNHLY and CDR2 is FYNNEI in the germline V gene. The CDR3 DNA is TGTGCCAGCAGTGTACAGGGGAGCGCTGAAGCTTTCTTT. Its protein product is CASSVQGSAEAFF.

The J gene is TRBJ2-7, the V gene TRBV27; weak D call: TRBD1 (5 bases). This CDR3 comprises 14 residues. Germline V CDR1 and CDR2: MNHEY, SMNVEV (reference sequence). V dropped 3 bases and J dropped 3 bases, with 12 bases sitting between them. Here the CDR3 DNA reads TGTGCCAGCAGTTTGGAAGGGGATAGCTACGAGCAGTACTTC. As protein: CASSLEGDSYEQYF.

The chain carries TRBV28 and TRBJ2-7; weak D call: TRBD2 (5 bases). Trimming stripped 5 bases from V and 3 bases from J, with 17 bases between. There are 15 residues in the CDR3. The germline CDR1 and CDR2 sequences are MDHEN and SYDVKM. CDR3 amino acids: CASSQRSSAGYEQYF. CDR3 coding DNA: TGTGCCAGCAGTCAGAGGAGTAGCGCCGGCTACGAGCAGTACTTC.

The V call is TRBV12-5, the J call TRBJ1-5, with TRBD1 matching 9 bases. Germline CDR1 is LGHNT and CDR2 is FRNRAP. V dropped 7 bases and J dropped 2; count of bases not matched to a gene: 9. This CDR3 region has 16 residues. The CDR3 DNA sequence: TGTGCTAGTGCCCCCGACCGGACAGGGGGCAATCAGCCCCAGCATTTT. It translates to CASAPDRTGGNQPQHF.

The J gene is TRBJ2-1, the V gene TRBV18; TRBD2 agrees at 7 bases. The germline gives CDR1 KGHSH, CDR2 LQKENI. Trimming at V came to 2 bases and at J to 0 bases, leaving 7 bases not matched to a gene. The CDR3 consists of 17 residues. CDR3 residues: CASSPEGLGSSYNEQFF. The CDR3 nucleotides read TGTGCCAGCTCACCAGAAGGACTAGGGAGCTCCTACAATGAGCAGTTCTTC.

The chain couples TRBV5-1 to TRBJ2-7; D call uncertain. The CDR3 covers 15 residues. The V end was cut by 0 bases, the J end by 3 bases, with 13 bases between. Germline V lookup: CDR1 SGHRS, CDR2 YFSETQ. The DNA for the CDR3 is TGCGCCAGCAGCTTGGGACTGGCGATAGGCTACGAGCAGTACTTC. Residues: CASSLGLAIGYEQYF.

The CDR3: CASSFAGEATEAFF. The DNA of the CDR3 is TGCGCCAGCAGCTTCGCGGGGGAGGCCACTGAAGCTTTCTTT. The rearrangement joins TRBV5-1 to TRBJ1-1; tentatively, D is TRBD1 (5 bases). This CDR3 region has 14 residues. In germline, CDR1 is SGHRS, CDR2 YFSETQ. Trimming pared 2 bases from V and 4 bases from J, leaving 12 bases between.

This clone was seen at least ten times. This CDR3 is also generated by other DNA sequences in the sample. V is TRBV9 and J is TRBJ2-2; TRBD1 is a possible D gene (5 bases). Trimming removed 0 bases at V and 1 base at J, with 7 bases between. This CDR3 region has 15 residues. Germline values: CDR1 SGDLS, CDR2 YYNGEE. The DNA of the CDR3 is TGTGCCAGCAGCGTAGACAGGTTGAACACCGGGGAGCTGTTTTTT. Translated, it gives CASSVDRLNTGELFF.

This chain joins TRBV5-1 and TRBJ1-2, with 9 bases aligning to TRBD1. Germline CDR1 reads SGHRS; CDR2 reads YFSETQ. The CDR3 covers 14 residues. J was trimmed by 2 bases and V by 4 bases; bases with no gene match: 3. DNA of the CDR3: TGCGCCAGCAGCGTACAGGGGGCCAACTATGGCTACACCTTC. Translation: CASSVQGANYGYTF. Supplemented by reference TRBV5-1 and TRBJ1-2, the full variable domain reads KAGVTQTPRYLIKTRGQQVTLSCSPISGHRSVSWYQQTPGQGLQFLFEYFSETQRNKGNFPGRFSGRQFSNSRSEMNVSTLELGDSALYLCASSVQGANYGYTFGSGTRLTVV.

V gene TRBV19 combines with J gene TRBJ2-2, with 7 nucleotides matching TRBD1. CDR3 length: 15 amino acids. Germline CDR1 is LNHDA and CDR2 is SQIVND (reference sequence). With V trimmed by 7 bases and J by 6 bases, 11 bases remained unmatched. CDR3 loop: CASTRDRVLAGELFF. DNA of the CDR3: TGTGCCAGTACCCGAGACAGGGTGTTAGCCGGGGAGCTGTTTTTT.